This T cell receptor beta chain was found in a study of T cell changes during pregnancy in multiple sclerosis. Sequencing used immunoSEQ multiplex PCR; TCRdb keeps in-frame clones, though not all of them. The sample includes 35,000 to 50,000 clones, 75% to 95% of them seen just once. Per the germline V gene, CDR1 is KGHSH and CDR2 is LQKENI. Trimming took 1 base from V and 4 from J, leaving 14 bases between them. The CDR3 is made up of 15 amino acids. The V gene is TRBV18, the J gene TRBJ2-7; perhaps TRBD1 as D (5 bases). Sequenced material: CD4+ T cells from peripheral blood mononuclear cells, taken after pregnancy. The clonotype originates from a female donor in good health, enrolled as a control in a pregnancy study. The CDR3 region is CASSPRGQSLYEQYF. CDR3 coding DNA: TGTGCCAGCTCACCACGGGGCCAATCCCTGTACGAGCAGTACTTC. The full variable domain, its missing parts supplied by reference TRBV18 and TRBJ2-7, is NAGVMQNPRHLVRRRGQEARLRCSPMKGHSHVYWYRQLPEEGLKFMVYLQKENIIDESGMPKERFSAEFPKEGPSILRIQQVVRGDSAAYFCASSPRGQSLYEQYFGPGTRLTVT.